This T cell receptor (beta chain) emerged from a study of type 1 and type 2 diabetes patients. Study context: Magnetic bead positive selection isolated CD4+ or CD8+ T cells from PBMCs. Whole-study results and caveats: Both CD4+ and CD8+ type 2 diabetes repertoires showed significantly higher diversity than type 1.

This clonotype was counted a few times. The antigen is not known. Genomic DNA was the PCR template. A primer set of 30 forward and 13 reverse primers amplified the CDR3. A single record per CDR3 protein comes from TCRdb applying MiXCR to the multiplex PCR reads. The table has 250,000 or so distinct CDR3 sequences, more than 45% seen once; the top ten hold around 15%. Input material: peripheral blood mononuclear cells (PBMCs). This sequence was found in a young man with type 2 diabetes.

CDR3 in amino acids: CASSMVGIRIQDNEQFF. CDR3 DNA: TGTGCCAGTAGTATGGTTGGGATACGAATTCAAGACAATGAGCAGTTCTTC. This sequence joins TRBV19 and TRBJ2-1, with D unresolved. Germline CDR1 is LNHDA and CDR2 is SQIVND (reference sequence). This CDR3 contains 17 residues. Trimming left V 3 bases short and J 5 bases short, with 20 bases between.